The source of this TCR beta chain is a study of blood T cells in healthy people across ages. The V and J ends lost 8 bases and 7 bases respectively, with 20 bases between them. This CDR3 comprises 14 residues. Germline V gene sequence: CDR1 SGHVS, CDR2 FQNEAQ. The use of a sample-barcoded 5' primer and a J-beta primer mix characterized a second PCR of roughly 6 to 12 cycles. TCRdb recomputed calls from the 5' RACE reads with MiXCR, one row per CDR3 protein. This table holds some 1.8 million distinct CDR3 sequences, 35% to 50% found once. This receptor was obtained from a human donor in good health. J is TRBJ1-1 and V is TRBV7-8; D is possibly TRBD1 (6 bases). The sequenced material came from blood. CDR3 sequence: CASEPVGGALEAFF. The CDR3 DNA follows: TGTGCCAGCGAACCAGTTGGGGGGGCGCTTGAAGCTTTCTTT.